Listed below are T cell receptor beta chains from one sample, sequenced in a study of monozygotic twins with inflammatory bowel disease. TCRdb re-called the 5' RACE reads; every CDR3 protein appears as one record, without DNA. This sample's table reports 300,000 to 400,000 distinct CDR3 sequences. The material sequenced was blood. These receptors originate from a human donor with ulcerative colitis or Crohn's disease, or a healthy co-twin of an affected twin (not recorded which). CDR3s include the opening cysteine and the closing phenylalanine or tryptophan.

J: TRBJ2-5
V: TRBV5-4
CDR3: CASSLERATETQYF

J: TRBJ2-1
V: TRBV21-1
CDR3: CASSKGKKWVAGYNEQFF

J: TRBJ1-1
V: TRBV29-1
CDR3: CSVGGTGAGGAFF

J: TRBJ2-2
V: TRBV12-3/TRBV12-4
CDR3: CASRSVPGELFF

J: TRBJ1-2
V: TRBV20-1
CDR3: CSALSHSAYGYTF

J: TRBJ2-7
V: TRBV20-1
CDR3: CSVIKGGLLSYEQYF

J: TRBJ1-6
V: TRBV20-1
CDR3: CSAPGQYNSPLHF

J: TRBJ1-1
V: TRBV25-1
CDR3: CASSDPWEVQRPPRRNMNTEAFF

J: TRBJ1-5
V: TRBV4-3
CDR3: CASSPLGGQPQHF

J: TRBJ1-6
V: TRBV7-9
CDR3: CASSYRTDSPLHF

J: TRBJ2-7
V: TRBV4-1
CDR3: CASSQDPARWGEQYF

J: TRBJ2-3
V: TRBV4-1
CDR3: CASSPPTNARTDTQYF

J: TRBJ2-1
V: TRBV6-2/TRBV6-3
CDR3: CASSYSSQGRDNEQFF

J: TRBJ1-6
V: TRBV12-3/TRBV12-4
CDR3: CASSGPSLNNSPLHF

J: TRBJ2-3
V: TRBV10-3
CDR3: CAIRTGTRGTDTQYF

J: TRBJ2-2
V: TRBV5-1
CDR3: CASSFESRTIDTGELFF

J: TRBJ1-1
V: TRBV4-3
CDR3: CASSQGRPTEAFF

J: TRBJ1-2
V: TRBV12-3/TRBV12-4
CDR3: CASSLLGTGNYGYTF

J: TRBJ2-5
V: TRBV7-7
CDR3: CASSAAGTLGEETQYF

J: TRBJ2-2
V: TRBV18
CDR3: CASSPFAVPVGAGELFF

J: TRBJ2-3
V: TRBV5-4
CDR3: CASSTSVSTDTQYF

J: TRBJ2-7
V: TRBV5-1
CDR3: CASSLETQAPWGYEQYF

J: TRBJ1-1
V: TRBV6-1
CDR3: CASSESEWVETEAFF

J: TRBJ2-7
V: TRBV7-2
CDR3: CASSKDRGYEQYF

J: TRBJ2-2
V: TRBV7-7
CDR3: CASSPLGRTGELFF

J: TRBJ1-1
V: TRBV19
CDR3: CASSPRQGKGNTEAFF